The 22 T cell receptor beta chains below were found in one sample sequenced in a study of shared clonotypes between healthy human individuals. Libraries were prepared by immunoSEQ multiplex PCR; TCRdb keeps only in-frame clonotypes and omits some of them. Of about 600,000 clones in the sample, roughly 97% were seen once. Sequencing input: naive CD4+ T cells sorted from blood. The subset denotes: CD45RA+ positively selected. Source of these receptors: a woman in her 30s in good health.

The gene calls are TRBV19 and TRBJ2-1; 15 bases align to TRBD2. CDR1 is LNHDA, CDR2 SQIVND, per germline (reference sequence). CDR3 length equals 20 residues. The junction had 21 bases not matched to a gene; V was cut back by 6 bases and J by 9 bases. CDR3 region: CASSIWVGLAGGRFLVEQFF. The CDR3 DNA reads TGTGCCAGTAGCATATGGGTAGGACTAGCGGGAGGGCGTTTCTTGGTTGAGCAGTTCTTC. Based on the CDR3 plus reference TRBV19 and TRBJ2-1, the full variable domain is DGGITQSPKYLFRKEGQNVTLSCEQNLNHDAMYWYRQDPGQGLRLIYYSQIVNDFQKGDIAEGYSVSREKKESFPLTVTSAQKNPTAFYLCASSIWVGLAGGRFLVEQFFGPGTRLTVL.

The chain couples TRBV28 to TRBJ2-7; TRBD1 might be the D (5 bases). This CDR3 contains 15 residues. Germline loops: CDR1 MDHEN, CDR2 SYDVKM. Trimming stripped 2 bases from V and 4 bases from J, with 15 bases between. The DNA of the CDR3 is TGTGCCAGCAGTTTAACAGGTCGATTTGTTTACGAGCAGTACTTC. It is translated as CASSLTGRFVYEQYF.

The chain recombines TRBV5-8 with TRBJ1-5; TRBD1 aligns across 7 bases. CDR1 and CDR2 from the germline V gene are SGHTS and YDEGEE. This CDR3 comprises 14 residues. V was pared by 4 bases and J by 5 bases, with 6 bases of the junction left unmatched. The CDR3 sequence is CASSGRDSYQPQHF. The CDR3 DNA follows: TGTGCCAGCAGCGGCCGGGACAGTTATCAGCCCCAGCATTTT.

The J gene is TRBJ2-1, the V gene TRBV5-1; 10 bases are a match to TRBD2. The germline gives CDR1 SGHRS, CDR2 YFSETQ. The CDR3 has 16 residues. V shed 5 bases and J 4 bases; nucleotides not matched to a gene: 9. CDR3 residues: CASSRSSGSEYNEQFF. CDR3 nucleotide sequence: TGCGCCAGCAGTCGTTCTAGCGGGAGTGAATACAATGAGCAGTTCTTC.

CDR3 residues: CASSELVLYTF. In DNA form, the CDR3 reads TGTGCCAGCAGTGAATTGGTGCTCTACACCTTC. This chain uses TRBV2 with TRBJ1-2; D is undetermined. CDR1 is SNHLY, CDR2 FYNNEI, per germline. V gave up 2 bases and J gave up 10 bases, with 8 bases separating them. The CDR3 is 11 residues long.

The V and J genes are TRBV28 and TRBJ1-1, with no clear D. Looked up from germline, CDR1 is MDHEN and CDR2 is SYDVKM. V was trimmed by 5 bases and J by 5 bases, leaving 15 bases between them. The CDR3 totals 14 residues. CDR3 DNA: TGTGCCAGCAGTCATAAAGGACGGGGTACTGAAGCTTTCTTT. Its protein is CASSHKGRGTEAFF.

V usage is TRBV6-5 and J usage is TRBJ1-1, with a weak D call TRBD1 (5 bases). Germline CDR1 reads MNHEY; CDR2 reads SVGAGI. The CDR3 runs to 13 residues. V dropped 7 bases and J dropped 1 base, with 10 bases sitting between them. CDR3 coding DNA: TGTGCCAGCACGAACACAGGGAACACTGAAGCTTTCTTT. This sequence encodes CASTNTGNTEAFF.

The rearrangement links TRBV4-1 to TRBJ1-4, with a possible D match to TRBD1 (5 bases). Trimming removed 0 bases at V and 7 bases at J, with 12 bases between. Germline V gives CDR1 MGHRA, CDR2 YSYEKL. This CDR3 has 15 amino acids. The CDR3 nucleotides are TGCGCCAGCAGCCAAGAAATCTCGGGGGGTGAAAAACTGTTTTTT. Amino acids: CASSQEISGGEKLFF.

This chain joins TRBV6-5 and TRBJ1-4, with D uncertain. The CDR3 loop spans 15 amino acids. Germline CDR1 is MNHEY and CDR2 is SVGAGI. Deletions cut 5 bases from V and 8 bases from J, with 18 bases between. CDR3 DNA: TGTGCCAGCAGTATCAACCCCCGGACGGGCGAAAAACTGTTTTTT. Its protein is CASSINPRTGEKLFF.

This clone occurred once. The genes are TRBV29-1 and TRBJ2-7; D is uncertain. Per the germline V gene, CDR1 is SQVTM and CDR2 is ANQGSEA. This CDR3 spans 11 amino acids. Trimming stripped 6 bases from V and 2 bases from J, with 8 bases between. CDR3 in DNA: TGCAGCGTAGCTACAACCTACGAGCAGTACTTC. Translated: CSVATTYEQYF.

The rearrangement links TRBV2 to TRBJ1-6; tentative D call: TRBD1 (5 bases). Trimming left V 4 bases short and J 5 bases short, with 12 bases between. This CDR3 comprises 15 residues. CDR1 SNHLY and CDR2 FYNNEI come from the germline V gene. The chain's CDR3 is CASSVTGVNNSPLHF. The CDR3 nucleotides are TGTGCCAGCAGTGTAACGGGGGTAAATAATTCACCCCTCCACTTT.

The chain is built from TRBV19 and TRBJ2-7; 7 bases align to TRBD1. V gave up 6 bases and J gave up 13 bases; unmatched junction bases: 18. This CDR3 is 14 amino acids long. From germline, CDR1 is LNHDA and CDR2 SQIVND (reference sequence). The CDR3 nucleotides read TGTGCCAGTAGCCCTCCGGGACAGCTTTCCAGTCCTTACTTC. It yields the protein CASSPPGQLSSPYF.

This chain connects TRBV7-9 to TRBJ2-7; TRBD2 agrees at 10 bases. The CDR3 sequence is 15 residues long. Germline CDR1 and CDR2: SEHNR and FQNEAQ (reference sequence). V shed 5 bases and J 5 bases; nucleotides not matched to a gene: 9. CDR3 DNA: TGTGCCAGCAGCCCTAGCGGGAGTCTTAGGAACGAGCAGTACTTC. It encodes CASSPSGSLRNEQYF.

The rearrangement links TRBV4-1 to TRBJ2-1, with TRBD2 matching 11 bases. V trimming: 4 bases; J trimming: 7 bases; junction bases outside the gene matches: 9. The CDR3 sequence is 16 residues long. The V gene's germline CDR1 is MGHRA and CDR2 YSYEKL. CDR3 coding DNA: TGCGCCAGCAGCCGAAGGGCACTAGCGGGAGCGAATGAGCAGTTCTTC. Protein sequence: CASSRRALAGANEQFF.

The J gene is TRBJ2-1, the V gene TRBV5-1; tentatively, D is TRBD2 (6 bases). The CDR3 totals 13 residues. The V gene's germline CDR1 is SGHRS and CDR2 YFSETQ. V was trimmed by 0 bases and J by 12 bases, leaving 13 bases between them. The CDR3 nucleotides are TGCGCCAGCAGCTTGGAGGTAGCGGCTACGCAGTTCTTC. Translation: CASSLEVAATQFF.

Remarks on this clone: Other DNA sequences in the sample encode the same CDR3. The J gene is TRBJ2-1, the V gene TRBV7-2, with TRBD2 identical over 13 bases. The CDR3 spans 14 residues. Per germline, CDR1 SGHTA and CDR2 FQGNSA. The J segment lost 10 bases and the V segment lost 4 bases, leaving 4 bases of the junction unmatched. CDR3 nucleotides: TGTGCCAGCAGCTCCTGGACTAGCGGGAGAGAGCAGTTCTTC. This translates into CASSSWTSGREQFF.

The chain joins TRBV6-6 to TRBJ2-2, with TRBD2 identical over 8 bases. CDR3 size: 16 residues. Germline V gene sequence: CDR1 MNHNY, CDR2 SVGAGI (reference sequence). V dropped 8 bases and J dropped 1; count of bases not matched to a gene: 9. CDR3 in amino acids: CASSTGGHENTGELFF. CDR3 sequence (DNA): TGTGCCAGCTCTACGGGGGGGCACGAGAACACCGGGGAGCTGTTTTTT.

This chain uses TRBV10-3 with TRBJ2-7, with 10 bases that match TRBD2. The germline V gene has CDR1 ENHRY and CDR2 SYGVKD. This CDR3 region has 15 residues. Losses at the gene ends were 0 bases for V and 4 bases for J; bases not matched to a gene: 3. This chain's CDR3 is CAISESVSGRYEQYF. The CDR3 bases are TGTGCCATCAGTGAGTCTGTTAGCGGGAGGTACGAGCAGTACTTC.

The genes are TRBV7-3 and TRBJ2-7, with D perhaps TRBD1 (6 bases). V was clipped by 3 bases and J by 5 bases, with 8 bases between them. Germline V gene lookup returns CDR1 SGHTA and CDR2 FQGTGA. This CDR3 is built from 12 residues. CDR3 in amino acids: CASSFYRDEQYF. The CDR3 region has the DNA TGTGCCAGCAGCTTCTACAGGGACGAGCAGTACTTC.

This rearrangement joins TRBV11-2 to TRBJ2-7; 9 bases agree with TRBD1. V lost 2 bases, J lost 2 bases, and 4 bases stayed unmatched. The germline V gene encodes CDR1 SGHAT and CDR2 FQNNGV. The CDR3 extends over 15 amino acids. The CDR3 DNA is TGTGCCAGCAGCTTAAGTCGGGACAGGGCCTACGAGCAGTACTTC. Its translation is CASSLSRDRAYEQYF.

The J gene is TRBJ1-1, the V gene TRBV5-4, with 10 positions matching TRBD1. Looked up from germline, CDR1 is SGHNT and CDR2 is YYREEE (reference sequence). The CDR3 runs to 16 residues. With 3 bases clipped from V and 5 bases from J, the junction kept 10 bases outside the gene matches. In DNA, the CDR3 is TGTGCCAGCAGCTCGTACGCGGGACAGGGGAGGACTGAAGCTTTCTTT. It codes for CASSSYAGQGRTEAFF.

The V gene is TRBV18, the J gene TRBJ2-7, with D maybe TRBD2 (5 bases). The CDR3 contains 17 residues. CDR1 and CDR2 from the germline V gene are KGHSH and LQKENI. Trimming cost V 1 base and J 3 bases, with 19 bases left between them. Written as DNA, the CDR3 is TGTGCCAGCTCACCACTTGAGTCGGGGTGGGCGGGCTACGAGCAGTACTTC. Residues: CASSPLESGWAGYEQYF.